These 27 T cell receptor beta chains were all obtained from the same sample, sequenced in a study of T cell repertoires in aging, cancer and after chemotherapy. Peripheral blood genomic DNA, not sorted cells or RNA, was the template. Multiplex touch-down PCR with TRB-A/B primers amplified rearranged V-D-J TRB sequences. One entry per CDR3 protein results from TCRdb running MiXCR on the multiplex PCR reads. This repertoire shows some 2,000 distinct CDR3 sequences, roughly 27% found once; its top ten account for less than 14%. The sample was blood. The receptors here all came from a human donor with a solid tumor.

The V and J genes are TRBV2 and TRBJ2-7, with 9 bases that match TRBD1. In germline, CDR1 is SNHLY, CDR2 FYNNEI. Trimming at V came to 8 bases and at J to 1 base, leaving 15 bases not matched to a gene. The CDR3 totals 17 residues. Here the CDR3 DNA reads TGTGCCAGCTTCGGTAGGGACAGGGTCGGGGGATCCTACGAGCAGTACTTC. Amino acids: CASFGRDRVGGSYEQYF. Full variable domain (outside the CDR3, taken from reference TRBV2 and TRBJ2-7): EPEVTQTPSHQVTQMGQEVILRCVPISNHLYFYWYRQILGQKVEFLVSFYNNEISEKSEIFDDQFSVERPDGSNFTLKIRSTKLEDSAMYFCASFGRDRVGGSYEQYFGPGTRLTVT.

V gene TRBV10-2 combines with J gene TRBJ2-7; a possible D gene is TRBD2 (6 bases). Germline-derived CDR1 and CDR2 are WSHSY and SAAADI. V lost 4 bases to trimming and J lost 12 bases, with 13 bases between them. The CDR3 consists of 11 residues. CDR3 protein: CASSGSASVYF. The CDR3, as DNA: TGCGCCAGCAGTGGATCGGCTAGCGTGTACTTC.

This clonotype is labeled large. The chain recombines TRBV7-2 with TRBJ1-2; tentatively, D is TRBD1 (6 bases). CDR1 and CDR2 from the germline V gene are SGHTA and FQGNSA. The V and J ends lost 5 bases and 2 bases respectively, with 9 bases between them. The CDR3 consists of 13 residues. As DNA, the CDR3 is TGTGCCAGCAGCCGGGACAAGAACTATGGCTACACCTTC. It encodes CASSRDKNYGYTF.

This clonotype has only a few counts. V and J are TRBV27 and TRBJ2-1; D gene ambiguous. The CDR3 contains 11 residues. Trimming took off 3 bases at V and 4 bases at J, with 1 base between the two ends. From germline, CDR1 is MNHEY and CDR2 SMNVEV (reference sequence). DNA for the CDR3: TGTGCCAGCAGTTTTTACAATGAGCAGTTCTTC. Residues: CASSFYNEQFF.

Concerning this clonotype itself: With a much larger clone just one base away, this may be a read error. CDR3 DNA sequence: TGTGCCAGCAGCTTCGCTCCGACTAGCGGGGGGGCCAATAAGCAGTTCTTC. Protein: CASSFAPTSGGANKQFF. The rearrangement links TRBV7-2 to TRBJ2-1; 14 bases match TRBD2. This CDR3 comprises 17 residues. The germline gives CDR1 SGHTA, CDR2 FQGNSA.

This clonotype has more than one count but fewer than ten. CDR3 amino acids: CASSLNKADTQYF. As DNA, the CDR3 is TGTGCCAGCAGTCTAAATAAGGCCGATACGCAGTATTTT. The gene calls are TRBV28 and TRBJ2-3; D remains unclear. The germline V and J ends were trimmed by 5 bases and 6 bases, with 12 bases remaining between them. Germline V gene data show CDR1 as MDHEN and CDR2 as SYDVKM. CDR3 length: 13 residues.

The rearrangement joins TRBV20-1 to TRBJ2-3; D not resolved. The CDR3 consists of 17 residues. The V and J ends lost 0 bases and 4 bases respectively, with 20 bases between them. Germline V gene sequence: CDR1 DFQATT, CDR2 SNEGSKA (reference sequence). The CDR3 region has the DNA TGCAGTGCTAGAGATCTCGGCAGATTACGGGTCGCAGATACGCAGTATTTT. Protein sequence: CSARDLGRLRVADTQYF.

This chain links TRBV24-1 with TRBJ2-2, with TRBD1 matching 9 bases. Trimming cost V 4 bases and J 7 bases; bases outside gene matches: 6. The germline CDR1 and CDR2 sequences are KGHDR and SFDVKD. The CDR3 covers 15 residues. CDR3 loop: CATSEAGTGNGELFF. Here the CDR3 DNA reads TGTGCCACCAGTGAGGCCGGGACAGGGAACGGGGAGCTGTTTTTT.

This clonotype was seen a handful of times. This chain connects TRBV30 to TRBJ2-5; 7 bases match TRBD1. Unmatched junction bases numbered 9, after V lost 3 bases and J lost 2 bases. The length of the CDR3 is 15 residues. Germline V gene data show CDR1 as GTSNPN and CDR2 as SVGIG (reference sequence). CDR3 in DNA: TGTGCCTGGAGCTCTACAGGGGCTCAGCAAGAGACCCAGTACTTC. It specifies CAWSSTGAQQETQYF.

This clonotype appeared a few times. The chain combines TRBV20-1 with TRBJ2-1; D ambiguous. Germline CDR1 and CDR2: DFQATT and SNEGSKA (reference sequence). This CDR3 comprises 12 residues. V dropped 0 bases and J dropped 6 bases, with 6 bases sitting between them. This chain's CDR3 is CSARENLNEQFF. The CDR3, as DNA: TGCAGTGCTAGAGAGAACCTCAATGAGCAGTTCTTC.

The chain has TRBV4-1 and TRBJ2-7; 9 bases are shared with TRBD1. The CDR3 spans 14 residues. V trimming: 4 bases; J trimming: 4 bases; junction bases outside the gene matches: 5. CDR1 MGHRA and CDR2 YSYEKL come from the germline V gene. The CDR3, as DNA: TGCGCCAGCAGCCCGGGACAGGGTCGGTACGAGCAGTACTTC. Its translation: CASSPGQGRYEQYF.

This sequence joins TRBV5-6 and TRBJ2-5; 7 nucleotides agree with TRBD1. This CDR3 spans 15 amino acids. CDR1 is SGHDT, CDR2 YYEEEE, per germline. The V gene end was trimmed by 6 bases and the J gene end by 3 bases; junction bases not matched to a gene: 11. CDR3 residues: CASILYAQGEETQYF. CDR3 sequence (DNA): TGTGCCAGCATCCTTTATGCCCAGGGGGAAGAGACCCAGTACTTC.

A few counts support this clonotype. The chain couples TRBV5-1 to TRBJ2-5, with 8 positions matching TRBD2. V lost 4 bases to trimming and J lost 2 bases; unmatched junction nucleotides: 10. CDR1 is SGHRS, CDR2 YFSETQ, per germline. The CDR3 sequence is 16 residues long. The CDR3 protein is CASSGLSGSLQETQYF. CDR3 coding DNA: TGCGCCAGCAGCGGCCTGAGCGGGAGTCTGCAAGAGACCCAGTACTTC.

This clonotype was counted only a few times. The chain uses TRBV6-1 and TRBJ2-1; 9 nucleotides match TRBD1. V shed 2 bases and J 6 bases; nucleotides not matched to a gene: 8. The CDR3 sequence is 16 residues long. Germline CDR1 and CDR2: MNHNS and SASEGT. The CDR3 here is CASSESIGTGFNEQFF. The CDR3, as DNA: TGTGCCAGCAGTGAATCAATCGGGACAGGGTTCAATGAGCAGTTCTTC.

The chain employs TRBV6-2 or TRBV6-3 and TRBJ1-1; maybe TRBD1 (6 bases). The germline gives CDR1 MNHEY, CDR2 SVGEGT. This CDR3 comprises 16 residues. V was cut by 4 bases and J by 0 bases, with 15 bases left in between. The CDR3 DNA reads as TGTGCCAGCAGTTCCCCCTACAGGGCCCTGAACACTGAAGCTTTCTTT. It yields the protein CASSSPYRALNTEAFF.

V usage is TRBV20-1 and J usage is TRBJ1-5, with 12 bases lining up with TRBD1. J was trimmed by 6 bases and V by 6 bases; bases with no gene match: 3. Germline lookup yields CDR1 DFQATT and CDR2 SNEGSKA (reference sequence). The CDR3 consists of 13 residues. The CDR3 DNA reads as TGCAGTGCGGGACAGGGGGCGGGTCAGCCCCAGCATTTT. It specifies CSAGQGAGQPQHF.

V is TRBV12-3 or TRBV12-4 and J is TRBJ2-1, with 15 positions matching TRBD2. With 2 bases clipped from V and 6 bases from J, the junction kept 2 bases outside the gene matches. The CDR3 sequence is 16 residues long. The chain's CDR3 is CASSLTGLAGGNEQFF. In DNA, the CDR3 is TGTGCCAGCAGTTTAACGGGACTAGCGGGAGGCAATGAGCAGTTCTTC.

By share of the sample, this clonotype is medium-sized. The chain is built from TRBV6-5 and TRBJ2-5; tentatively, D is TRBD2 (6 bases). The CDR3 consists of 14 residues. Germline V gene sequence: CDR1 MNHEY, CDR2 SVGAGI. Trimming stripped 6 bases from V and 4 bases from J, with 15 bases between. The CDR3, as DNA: TGTGCCAGCAGGGTGACGGGGGATCGAGAGACCCAGTACTTC. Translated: CASRVTGDRETQYF.

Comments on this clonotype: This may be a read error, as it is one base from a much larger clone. The CDR3 loop is CASSIQGGLGTNTQYF. The DNA for the CDR3 is TGTGCCAGCAGCATCCAGGGGGGACTAGGCACAAATACGCAGTATTTT. The chain carries TRBV7-3 and TRBJ2-3; a weak D match, TRBD2 (8 bases). Per the germline V gene, CDR1 is SGHTA and CDR2 is FQGTGA. CDR3 length equals 16 residues.

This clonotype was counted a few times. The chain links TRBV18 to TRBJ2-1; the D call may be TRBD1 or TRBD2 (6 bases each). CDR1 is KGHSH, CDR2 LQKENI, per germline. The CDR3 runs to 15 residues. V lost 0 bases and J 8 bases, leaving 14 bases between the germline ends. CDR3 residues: CASSPPGGLRHEQFF. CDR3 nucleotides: TGTGCCAGCTCACCACCGGGGGGCCTCCGGCATGAGCAGTTCTTC. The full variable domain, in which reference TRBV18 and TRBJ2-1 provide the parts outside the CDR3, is NAGVMQNPRHLVRRRGQEARLRCSPMKGHSHVYWYRQLPEEGLKFMVYLQKENIIDESGMPKERFSAEFPKEGPSILRIQQVVRGDSAAYFCASSPPGGLRHEQFFGPGTRLTVL.

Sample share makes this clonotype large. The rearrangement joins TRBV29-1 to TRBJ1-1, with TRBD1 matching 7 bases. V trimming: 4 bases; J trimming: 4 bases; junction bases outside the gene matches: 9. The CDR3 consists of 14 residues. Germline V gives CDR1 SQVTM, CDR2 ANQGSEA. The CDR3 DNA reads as TGCAGCGTTGCAAAGGGAGGGGGCACCACTGAAGCTTTCTTT. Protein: CSVAKGGGTTEAFF.

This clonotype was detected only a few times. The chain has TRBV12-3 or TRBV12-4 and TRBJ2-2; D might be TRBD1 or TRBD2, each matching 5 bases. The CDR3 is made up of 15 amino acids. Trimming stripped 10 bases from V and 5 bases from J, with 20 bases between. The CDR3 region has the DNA TGTGCCACGCTCTCGGGGCCTATTCAGACCGGGGAGCTGTTTTTT. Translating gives CATLSGPIQTGELFF.

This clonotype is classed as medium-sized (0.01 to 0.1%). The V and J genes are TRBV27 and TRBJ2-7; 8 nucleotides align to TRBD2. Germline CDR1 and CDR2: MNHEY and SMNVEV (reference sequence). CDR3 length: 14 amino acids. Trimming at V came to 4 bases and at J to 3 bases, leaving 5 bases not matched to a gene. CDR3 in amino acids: CASSYRTSIYEQYF. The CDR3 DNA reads TGTGCCAGCAGTTACCGGACTAGCATCTACGAGCAGTACTTC.

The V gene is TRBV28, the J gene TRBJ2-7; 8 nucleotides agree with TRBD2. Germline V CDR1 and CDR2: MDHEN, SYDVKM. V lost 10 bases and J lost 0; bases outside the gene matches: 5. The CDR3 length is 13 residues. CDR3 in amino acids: CAIVSGSSYEQYF. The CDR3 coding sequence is TGTGCCATAGTAAGCGGGAGCTCCTACGAGCAGTACTTC.

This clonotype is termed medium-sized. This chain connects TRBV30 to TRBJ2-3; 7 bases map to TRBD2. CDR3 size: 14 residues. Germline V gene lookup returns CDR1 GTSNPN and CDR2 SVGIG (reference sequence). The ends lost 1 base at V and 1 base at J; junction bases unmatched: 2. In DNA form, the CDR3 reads TGTGCCTGGAGTGGGGCGGGGGGCACAGATACGCAGTATTTT. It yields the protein CAWSGAGGTDTQYF.

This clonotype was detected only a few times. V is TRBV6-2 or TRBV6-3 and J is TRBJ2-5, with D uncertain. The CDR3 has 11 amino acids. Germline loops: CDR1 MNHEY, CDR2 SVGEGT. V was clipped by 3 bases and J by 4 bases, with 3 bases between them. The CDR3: CASSYPETQYF. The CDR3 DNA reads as TGTGCCAGCAGTTATCCAGAGACCCAGTACTTC.

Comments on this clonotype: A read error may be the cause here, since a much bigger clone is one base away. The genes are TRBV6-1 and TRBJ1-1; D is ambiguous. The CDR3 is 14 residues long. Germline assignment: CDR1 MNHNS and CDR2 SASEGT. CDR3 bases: TGTGCCAGCAGTGTCGGTGGGATTTACACTAAAGCTTTCTTT. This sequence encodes CASSVGGIYTKAFF.